Below are 14 T cell receptor beta chains sequenced from a single sample in a study of human T cells and chemical hapten exposure. Regarding time point: pre-sensitization, week 0. The treatment is: therapeutic diphenylcyclopropenone sensitization with weekly scalp DPC. TCRdb ran MiXCR on the RACE reads and lists one entry per CDR3 protein. The sample includes under 300,000 distinct CDR3 sequences, 7% to 10% of them seen just once. Sample: whole blood, taken in connection with sensitization to the hapten diphenylcyclopropenone (DPC). These receptors all stem from a woman in her thirties or forties with alopecia areata. Some clones in this sample may be carry-over from other donors' samples.

V gene TRBV20-1 combines with J gene TRBJ2-1, with 9 nucleotides matching TRBD2. Germline CDR1 and CDR2: DFQATT and SNEGSKA (reference sequence). The CDR3 is made up of 16 amino acids. Trimming at V came to 3 bases and at J to 6 bases, leaving 12 bases not matched to a gene. The CDR3 spells CSASSPASGMSNEQFF. Here the CDR3 DNA reads TGCAGTGCTAGTTCCCCGGCTAGCGGGATGAGCAATGAGCAGTTCTTC.

In this sample, this clonotype turned up a few times. This chain connects TRBV11-2 to TRBJ1-3, with TRBD1 as a possible D gene (5 bases). The CDR3 extends over 16 amino acids. Germline V lookup: CDR1 SGHAT, CDR2 FQNNGV. The V and J ends lost 7 bases and 1 base respectively, with 17 bases between them. The CDR3: CASTPQSGGSGNTIYF. CDR3 bases: TGTGCCAGCACCCCACAGTCCGGGGGGTCTGGAAACACCATATATTTT. Full variable domain (remainder filled in from reference TRBV11-2 and TRBJ1-3): EAGVAQSPRYKIIEKRQSVAFWCNPISGHATLYWYQQILGQGPKLLIQFQNNGVVDDSQLPKDRFSAERLKGVDSTLKIQPAKLEDSAVYLCASTPQSGGSGNTIYFGEGSWLTVV.

This clonotype has a handful of counts. V and J are TRBV4-3 and TRBJ2-1; tentative D call: TRBD1 (5 bases). The CDR3 runs 15 residues. Germline CDR1 is LGHNA and CDR2 is YSLEER. Trimming removed 1 base at V and 4 bases at J, with 11 bases between. CDR3 sequence reads: CASSQGYAGYNEQFF. In DNA, the CDR3 is TGCGCCAGCAGCCAAGGATATGCAGGGTACAATGAGCAGTTCTTC.

This clonotype occurred many times. This sequence joins TRBV27 and TRBJ2-3; 8 bases agree with TRBD2. Trimming took 3 bases from V and 2 from J; bases not matched to a gene: 7. The germline CDR1 and CDR2 sequences are MNHEY and SMNVEV (reference sequence). CDR3 size: 16 residues. The CDR3 DNA is TGTGCCAGCAGTTTGGGCCTAGCGGGTTTCACAGATACGCAGTATTTT. This codes for CASSLGLAGFTDTQYF.

This clonotype was found many times. The rearrangement joins TRBV18 to TRBJ1-3; perhaps TRBD1 as D (5 bases). The length of the CDR3 is 15 residues. Per germline, CDR1 KGHSH and CDR2 LQKENI. Trimming took off 0 bases at V and 2 bases at J, with 8 bases between the two ends. CDR3 bases: TGTGCCAGCTCACCACCGGGGCTCCCTGGAAACACCATATATTTT. It codes for CASSPPGLPGNTIYF.

The V call is TRBV5-1, the J call TRBJ2-2; D may be TRBD2 (5 bases). Germline loops: CDR1 SGHRS, CDR2 YFSETQ. The germline V and J ends were trimmed by 2 bases and 6 bases, with 14 bases remaining between them. The CDR3 is 15 residues long. CDR3 DNA: TGCGCCAGCAGCTTACAGCGGCCCCTGGCCGGGGAGCTGTTTTTT. Translation gives CASSLQRPLAGELFF.

CDR3 region: CASSSLLYLGTDTQYF. The CDR3 coding sequence is TGTGCCAGCAGCTCGTTATTATACTTGGGCACAGATACGCAGTATTTT. V gene TRBV7-9 combines with J gene TRBJ2-3; no reliable D call. The V end was cut by 4 bases, the J end by 1 base, with 15 bases between. The CDR3 totals 16 residues. In germline, CDR1 is SEHNR, CDR2 FQNEAQ (reference sequence).

This clonotype was detected only a few times. J is TRBJ2-2 and V is TRBV7-2; D perhaps matches TRBD1 (5 bases). The CDR3 is 16 residues long. From germline, CDR1 is SGHTA and CDR2 FQGNSA. The V gene lost 1 base and the J gene lost 1 base, with 10 bases spanning the gap. The CDR3 nucleotides read TGTGCCAGCAGCTTAGGTGGACACTTGAACACCGGGGAGCTGTTTTTT. Residues: CASSLGGHLNTGELFF.

This clonotype was detected a few times. The chain links TRBV5-1 to TRBJ2-1; D is unclear. There are 14 residues in the CDR3. The germline gives CDR1 SGHRS, CDR2 YFSETQ. V was cut by 0 bases and J by 4 bases, with 8 bases left in between. DNA for the CDR3: TGCGCCAGCAGCTTGGTTACAGAGTACAATGAGCAGTTCTTC. Its translation: CASSLVTEYNEQFF.

This chain uses TRBV15 with TRBJ1-2; TRBD1 agrees at 8 bases. Germline CDR1 is LNHNV and CDR2 is YYDKDF (reference sequence). J was trimmed by 7 bases and V by 5 bases; bases with no gene match: 9. The CDR3 runs 14 residues. The CDR3 sequence: CATSPFQGAPGYTF. As DNA, the CDR3 is TGTGCCACCAGCCCGTTTCAGGGGGCCCCTGGCTACACCTTC. The whole variable domain, filled in from reference TRBV15 and TRBJ1-2, reads DAMVIQNPRYQVTQFGKPVTLSCSQTLNHNVMYWYQQKSSQAPKLLFHYYDKDFNNEADTPDNFQSRRPNTSFCFLDIRSPGLGDTAMYLCATSPFQGAPGYTFGSGTRLTVV.

This chain links TRBV6-2 or TRBV6-3 with TRBJ2-1; D is perhaps TRBD1 or TRBD2 (5 bases each). The V gene lost 4 bases and the J gene lost 1 base, with 14 bases spanning the gap. The CDR3 is 16 amino acids. The germline V gene has CDR1 MNHEY and CDR2 SVGEGT. The CDR3, as DNA: TGTGCCAGCAGTTCTATCCGGGACGGATCCTACAATGAGCAGTTCTTC. It specifies CASSSIRDGSYNEQFF.

This clonotype was seen a handful of times. The chain uses TRBV6-2 or TRBV6-3 and TRBJ2-7; 8 bases are shared with TRBD2. Germline CDR1 is MNHEY and CDR2 is SVGEGT. V lost 2 bases to trimming and J lost 6 bases; unmatched junction nucleotides: 9. This CDR3 region has 15 residues. Written as DNA, the CDR3 is TGTGCCAGCAGTTACCTATTCGCGGGAGGACGCGAGCAGTACTTC. This encodes CASSYLFAGGREQYF.

There are a few counts of this clonotype. The chain combines TRBV24-1 with TRBJ2-1; D is possibly TRBD2 (5 bases). The length of the CDR3 is 13 residues. V lost 5 bases to trimming and J lost 8 bases, with 12 bases between them. Germline V gene data show CDR1 as KGHDR and CDR2 as SFDVKD. The CDR3: CATSVSQRDEQFF. Written as DNA, the CDR3 is TGTGCCACCAGTGTAAGCCAGAGGGATGAGCAGTTCTTC.

Only a few counts were recorded for this clonotype. CDR3 coding DNA: TGTGCCAGCAGCGTCACCGGTACCTCCTACGAGCAGTACTTC. The encoded protein is CASSVTGTSYEQYF. The chain combines TRBV9 with TRBJ2-7, with D uncertain. Trimming removed 2 bases at V and 0 bases at J, with 9 bases between. This CDR3 has 14 amino acids. Germline CDR1 and CDR2: SGDLS and YYNGEE.